The present TCR beta chain was sequenced within a study of blood T cell repertoires in COVID-19. Losses at the gene ends were 1 base for V and 4 bases for J; bases not matched to a gene: 5. CDR3 size: 15 residues. Looked up from germline, CDR1 is SGHNT and CDR2 is YYREEE (reference sequence). The data were produced by immunoSEQ multiplex PCR, yet TCRdb's version contains in-frame clones alone and is incomplete. Among about 400,000 clones, roughly 89% were seen once, and the ten largest hold roughly 10%. The specimen sequenced was PBMCs or T cells enriched from blood (not recorded which). The chain is built from TRBV5-4 and TRBJ2-1; the match to TRBD1 covers 7 bases. The sequence derives from a woman aged 45-65 years who had recovered from COVID-19. The CDR3 sequence is CASSLFRDSYNEQFF. In nucleotides, the CDR3 is TGTGCCAGCAGCTTGTTCCGGGACAGTTACAATGAGCAGTTCTTC.